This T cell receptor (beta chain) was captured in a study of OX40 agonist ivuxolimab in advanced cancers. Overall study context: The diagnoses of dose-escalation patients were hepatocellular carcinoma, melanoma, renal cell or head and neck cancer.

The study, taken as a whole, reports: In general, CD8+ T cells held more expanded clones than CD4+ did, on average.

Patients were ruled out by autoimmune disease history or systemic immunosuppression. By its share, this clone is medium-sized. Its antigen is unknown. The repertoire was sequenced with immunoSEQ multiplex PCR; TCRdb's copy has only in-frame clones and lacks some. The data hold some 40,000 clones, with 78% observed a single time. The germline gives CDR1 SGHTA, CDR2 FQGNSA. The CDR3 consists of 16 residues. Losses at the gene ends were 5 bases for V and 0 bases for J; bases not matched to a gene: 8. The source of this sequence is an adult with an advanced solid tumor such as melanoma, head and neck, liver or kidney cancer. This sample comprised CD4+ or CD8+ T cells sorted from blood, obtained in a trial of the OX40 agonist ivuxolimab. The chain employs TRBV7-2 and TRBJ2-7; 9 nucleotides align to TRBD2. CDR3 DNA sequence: TGTGCCAGCAGCCGTGACGAGCGGGAGGACTCCTACGAGCAGTACTTC. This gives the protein CASSRDEREDSYEQYF.